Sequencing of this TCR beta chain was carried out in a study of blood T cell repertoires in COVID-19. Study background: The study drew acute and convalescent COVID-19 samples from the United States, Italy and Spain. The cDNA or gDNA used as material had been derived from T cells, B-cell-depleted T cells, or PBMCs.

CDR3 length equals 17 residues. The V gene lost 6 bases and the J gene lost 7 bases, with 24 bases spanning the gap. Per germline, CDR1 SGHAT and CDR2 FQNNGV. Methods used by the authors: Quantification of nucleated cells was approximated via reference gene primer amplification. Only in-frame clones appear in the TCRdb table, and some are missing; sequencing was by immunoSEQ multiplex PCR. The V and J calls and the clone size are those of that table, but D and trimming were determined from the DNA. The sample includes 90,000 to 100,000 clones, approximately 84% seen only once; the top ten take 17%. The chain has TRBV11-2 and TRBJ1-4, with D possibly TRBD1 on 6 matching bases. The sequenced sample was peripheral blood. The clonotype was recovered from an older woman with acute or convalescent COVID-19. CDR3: CASRAGAGPGGGEKLFF. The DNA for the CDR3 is TGTGCCAGCAGGGCTGGGGCAGGGCCGGGAGGGGGTGAAAAACTGTTTTTT.